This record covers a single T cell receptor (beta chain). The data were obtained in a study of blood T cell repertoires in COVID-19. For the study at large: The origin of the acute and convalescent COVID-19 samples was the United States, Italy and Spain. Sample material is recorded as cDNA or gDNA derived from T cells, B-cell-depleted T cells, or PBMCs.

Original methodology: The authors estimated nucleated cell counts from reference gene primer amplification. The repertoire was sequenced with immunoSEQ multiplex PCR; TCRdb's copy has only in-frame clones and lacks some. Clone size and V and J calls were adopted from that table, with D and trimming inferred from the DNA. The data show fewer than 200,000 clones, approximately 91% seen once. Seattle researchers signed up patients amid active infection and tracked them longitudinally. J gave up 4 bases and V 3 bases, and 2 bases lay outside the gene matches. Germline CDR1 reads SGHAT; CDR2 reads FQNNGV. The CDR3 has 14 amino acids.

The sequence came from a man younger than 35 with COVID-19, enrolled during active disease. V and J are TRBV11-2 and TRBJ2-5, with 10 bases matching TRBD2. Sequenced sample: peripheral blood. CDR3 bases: TGTGCCAGCAGCTTGTTAGCGGGAGGAGAGACCCAGTACTTC. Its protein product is CASSLLAGGETQYF.